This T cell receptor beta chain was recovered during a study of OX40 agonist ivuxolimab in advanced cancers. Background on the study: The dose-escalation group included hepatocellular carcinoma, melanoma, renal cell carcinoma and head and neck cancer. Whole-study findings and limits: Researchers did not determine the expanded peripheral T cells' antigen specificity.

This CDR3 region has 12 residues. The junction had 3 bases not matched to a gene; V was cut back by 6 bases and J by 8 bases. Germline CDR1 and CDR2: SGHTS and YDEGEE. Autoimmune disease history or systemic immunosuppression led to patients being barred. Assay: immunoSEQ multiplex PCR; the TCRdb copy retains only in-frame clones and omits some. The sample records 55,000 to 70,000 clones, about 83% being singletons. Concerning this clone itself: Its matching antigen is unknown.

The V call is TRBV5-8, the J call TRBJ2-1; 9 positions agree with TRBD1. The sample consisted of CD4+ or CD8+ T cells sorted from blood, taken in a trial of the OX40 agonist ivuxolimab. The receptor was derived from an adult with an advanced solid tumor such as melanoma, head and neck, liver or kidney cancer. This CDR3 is CASTGQGYEQFF. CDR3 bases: TGTGCCAGCACAGGACAGGGGTATGAGCAGTTCTTC.